The next 18 T cell receptor beta chains were all read from a single sample in a study of blood T cell repertoires in COVID-19. Here immunoSEQ multiplex PCR was the method, and the copy in TCRdb shows in-frame clones only, minus some. The sample lists 100,000 to 120,000 clones, 65% to 90% occurring once. The sample consisted of peripheral blood. The source of these receptors is a woman aged 60-75 years with acute or convalescent COVID-19.

As DNA, the CDR3 is TGTGCCAGCAGCCAGACCCCGGGACAGGGAATGTTAGGCTCTGGAAACACCATATATTTT. Protein product: CASSQTPGQGMLGSGNTIYF. The chain combines TRBV4-2 with TRBJ1-3; 9 positions agree with TRBD1. Per germline, CDR1 LGHNA and CDR2 YNFKEQ. The CDR3 sequence is 20 residues long. V gave up 3 bases and J gave up 0 bases; unmatched junction bases: 15.

The chain couples TRBV24-1 to TRBJ2-3, with TRBD1 matching over 7 bases. Germline V CDR1 and CDR2: KGHDR, SFDVKD. V dropped 7 bases and J dropped 4; count of bases not matched to a gene: 7. The CDR3 sequence is 14 residues long. The CDR3 DNA is TGTGCCACCAGCTCTGGGACAGTATCAGATACGCAGTATTTT. Amino acid sequence: CATSSGTVSDTQYF.

The chain uses TRBV4-1 and TRBJ2-3; 7 positions match TRBD2. V was clipped by 5 bases and J by 1 base; unmatched bases: 15. CDR3 size: 18 residues. The germline CDR1 and CDR2 sequences are MGHRA and YSYEKL. The CDR3: CASSGGRASGARTDTQYF. In nucleotides, the CDR3 is TGCGCCAGCAGCGGCGGTAGGGCCAGCGGGGCCCGCACAGATACGCAGTATTTT.

The J gene is TRBJ1-5, the V gene TRBV10-3; tentative D call: TRBD1 (6 bases). The CDR3 length is 14 residues. Trimming pared 6 bases from V and 5 bases from J, leaving 14 bases between. Germline V gene sequence: CDR1 ENHRY, CDR2 SYGVKD. In DNA, the CDR3 is TGTGCCATCAGCCTGGGGGCAGGGGATCAGCCCCAGCATTTT. Residues: CAISLGAGDQPQHF.

This clone was recorded only once. The chain links TRBV29-1 to TRBJ2-1; 9 nucleotides agree with TRBD2. The CDR3 is 15 amino acids. Germline values: CDR1 SQVTM, CDR2 ANQGSEA. Trimming at V came to 4 bases and at J to 4 bases, leaving 8 bases not matched to a gene. CDR3 coding DNA: TGCAGCGTTGGGGGGACTAGCTCTTCTTACAATGAGCAGTTCTTC. It translates to CSVGGTSSSYNEQFF.

The chain joins TRBV6-5 to TRBJ1-1; 9 bases fit TRBD1. CDR1 and CDR2 (germline): MNHEY, SVGAGI. The CDR3 is 13 amino acids. With V trimmed by 10 bases and J by 5 bases, 8 bases remained unmatched. The CDR3 region is CATRQGVYTEAFF. CDR3 nucleotides: TGTGCCACGCGACAGGGGGTTTATACTGAAGCTTTCTTT.

The chain joins TRBV7-2 to TRBJ1-4; D gene unclear. The germline gives CDR1 SGHTA, CDR2 FQGNSA. This CDR3 has 13 residues. Deletions cut 9 bases from V and 4 bases from J, with 12 bases between. The CDR3 here is CASQTSFNEKLFF. CDR3 DNA: TGTGCCAGTCAGACAAGCTTTAATGAAAAACTGTTTTTT. Full variable domain (missing parts from reference TRBV7-2 and TRBJ1-4): GAGVSQSPSNKVTEKGKDVELRCDPISGHTALYWYRQSLGQGLEFLIYFQGNSAPDKSGLPSDRFSAERTGGSVSTLTIQRTQQEDSAVYLCASQTSFNEKLFFGSGTQLSVL.

V and J are TRBV7-9 and TRBJ1-2; D is perhaps TRBD1 (5 bases). The CDR3 has 14 amino acids. Trimming removed 5 bases at V and 11 bases at J, with 21 bases between. Germline-derived CDR1 and CDR2 are SEHNR and FQNEAQ (reference sequence). The CDR3 coding sequence is TGTGCCAGCAGCCTCGGGCGGGGCGGGGATACTTACACCTTC. It encodes CASSLGRGGDTYTF.

The rearrangement links TRBV5-1 to TRBJ1-4, with 11 bases lining up with TRBD1. Germline V lookup: CDR1 SGHRS, CDR2 YFSETQ. V was pared by 4 bases and J by 8 bases, with 7 bases of the junction left unmatched. This CDR3 spans 15 amino acids. The CDR3 DNA reads TGCGCCAGCAGCACAGGACAGGGGGCGCGGGAAAAACTGTTTTTT. Its protein product is CASSTGQGAREKLFF.

Regarding this clone: At one end the junction does not follow the germline gene, possibly because of a read error. J is TRBJ2-2 and V is TRBV7-7, with TRBD1 matching over 9 bases. The CDR3 covers 15 residues. Germline CDR1 is SSHAT and CDR2 is FNYEAQ (reference sequence). CDR3 in amino acids: CASSLDPQGAGELFF. The CDR3 DNA sequence: TGTGCTAGCAGCTTAGACCCACAGGGGGCAGGAGAGCTGTTTTTT. Complete variable domain (other parts from reference TRBV7-7 and TRBJ2-2): GAGVSQSPRYKVTKRGQDVTLRCDPISSHATLYWYQQALGQGPEFLTYFNYEAQPDKSGLPSDRFSAERPEGSISTLTIQRTEQRDSAMYRCASSLDPQGAGELFFGEGSRLTVL.

J is TRBJ1-5 and V is TRBV19, with D perhaps TRBD1 (5 bases). Trimming left V 5 bases short and J 7 bases short, with 15 bases between. The CDR3 sequence is 14 residues long. CDR1 is LNHDA, CDR2 SQIVND, per germline (reference sequence). CDR3 nucleotide sequence: TGTGCCAGTAGTTATGGGGCTGGTGGGCAGCCCCAGCATTTT. This sequence encodes CASSYGAGGQPQHF.

The chain joins TRBV28 to TRBJ1-5, with TRBD1 as a possible D gene (5 bases). V lost 6 bases to trimming and J lost 6 bases, with 15 bases between them. The CDR3 sequence is 14 residues long. Germline CDR1 reads MDHEN; CDR2 reads SYDVKM. The CDR3: CASSSGTASQPQHF. The CDR3 nucleotides read TGTGCCAGCAGCAGCGGGACCGCTAGTCAGCCCCAGCATTTT.

V usage is TRBV18 and J usage is TRBJ2-3; D perhaps matches TRBD1 (6 bases). Germline loops: CDR1 KGHSH, CDR2 LQKENI. V shed 8 bases and J shed 0 bases, with 12 bases lying between them. The CDR3 has 14 amino acids. The DNA for the CDR3 is TGTGCCAGCGTCGGACAGTCTAGCACAGATACGCAGTATTTT. It is translated as CASVGQSSTDTQYF.

For the CDR3, the DNA is TGTGCCAGCAGTGGACAGGGAGGAACTGGAAACACCATATATTTT. It specifies CASSGQGGTGNTIYF. The chain uses TRBV2 and TRBJ1-3, with 7 bases matching TRBD1. Trimming at V came to 4 bases and at J to 2 bases, leaving 5 bases not matched to a gene. The germline CDR1 and CDR2 sequences are SNHLY and FYNNEI. This CDR3 is 15 amino acids long.

This chain connects TRBV7-9 to TRBJ2-3; 9 nucleotides agree with TRBD2. Germline CDR1 reads SEHNR; CDR2 reads FQNEAQ (reference sequence). V was pared by 6 bases and J by 1 base, with 2 bases of the junction left unmatched. This CDR3 contains 14 residues. The CDR3 here is CASRPSGGTDTQYF. CDR3 in DNA: TGTGCCAGCAGGCCTAGCGGGGGCACAGATACGCAGTATTTT.

The chain is built from TRBV11-3 and TRBJ1-4; D is unresolved. V lost 5 bases, J lost 4 bases, and 11 bases lay in between. The CDR3 consists of 14 residues. CDR1 is SGHNT, CDR2 YENEEA, per germline. The CDR3 sequence: CASSLGRSNEKLFF. Here the CDR3 DNA reads TGTGCCAGCAGCCTGGGTAGGAGTAATGAAAAACTGTTTTTT. The full variable domain, rest sourced from reference TRBV11-3 and TRBJ1-4, is EAGVVQSPRYKIIEKKQPVAFWCNPISGHNTLYWYLQNLGQGPELLIRYENEEAVDDSQLPKDRFSAERLKGVDSTLKIQPAELGDSAVYLCASSLGRSNEKLFFGSGTQLSVL.

The chain carries TRBV12-3 or TRBV12-4 and TRBJ1-1; 9 bases line up with TRBD1. Germline trimming cut 6 bases from V and 6 bases from J; bases unmatched to any gene: 2. This CDR3 spans 12 amino acids. The CDR3, as DNA: TGTGCCAGCAGACAGGGGGCCGCTGAAGCTTTCTTT. Encoded protein: CASRQGAAEAFF.

As regards this clone: At one end the junction does not follow the germline gene, possibly because of a read error. The chain recombines TRBV7-7 with TRBJ2-5; TRBD2 aligns across 12 bases. In germline, CDR1 is SSHAT, CDR2 FNYEAQ (reference sequence). CDR3 length: 15 amino acids. CDR3 coding DNA: TGTGCTAGCAGCCCTAGCGGGGGGGACCAAGAGACCCAGTACTTC. This encodes CASSPSGGDQETQYF.